This TCR beta chain was retrieved from a study of blood T cell repertoires in COVID-19. Background on the study: Spain, Italy and the United States supplied samples that represented acute and convalescent COVID-19.

The germline gives CDR1 LNHDA, CDR2 SQIVND (reference sequence). J gave up 3 bases and V 3 bases, and 5 bases lay outside the gene matches. The CDR3 has 14 amino acids. Only in-frame clones appear in the TCRdb table, and some are missing; sequencing was by immunoSEQ multiplex PCR. The repertoire holds around 100,000 clones, with just under 85% as singletons. The material sequenced was peripheral blood. This chain links TRBV19 with TRBJ2-7, with 7 bases matching TRBD1. The sequence came from a woman older than 75 with active or convalescent COVID-19. Here the CDR3 DNA reads TGTGCCAGTAGTATGAACAGGGGAGACTACGAGCAGTACTTC. Residues: CASSMNRGDYEQYF.